Sequencing of this T cell receptor beta chain was carried out in a study of tumor-infiltrating lymphocytes in primary liver carcinoma. Study background: Maximum tumor diameters ranged from roughly 4.2 to 11 cm, stage T1-T3 N0M0. There were roughly 3.5 to 7.5 million productive TCRbeta reads per sample, a yield similar across tissue types.

With 4 bases clipped from V and 4 bases from J, the junction kept 10 bases outside the gene matches. The CDR3 spans 15 residues. CDR1 and CDR2 (germline): SGHNT, YYREEE (reference sequence). Germline DNA was also extracted, and blood RNA derived from unsorted whole blood. Of note for this clonotype: The antigen remains unidentified. The conserved final phenylalanine or tryptophan is absent from the CDR3, which likely points to a read error.

TCR beta cDNA was reverse-transcribed from about 500 ng of total RNA. The reaction used a constant-region primer and ProtoScript II reverse transcriptase. Generation of the TCR beta libraries relied on three nested multiplex PCR rounds using slightly modified ARM-PCR. Use of TRBV1-TRBV30 forward primers with a C-beta reverse primer characterized the first two PCR rounds, which lasted around 10 cycles each. TCRdb redid the calling of the multiplex PCR reads with MiXCR, one entry per CDR3 protein. The sample yields fewer than 350,000 distinct CDR3 sequences, less than 70% seen once. Study-wide results and caveats: Tumor specimens were characterized by a significantly higher top-250-clone fraction than blood (p = 0.039). Tumor-adjacent and tumor-blood pairs displayed less overlap than did pairs of tumor regions.

This rearrangement joins TRBV5-4 to TRBJ1-2, with 7 bases lining up with TRBD1. Specimen: peripheral blood. The receptor was derived from a middle-aged man with primary liver carcinoma and hepatitis B virus infection. The CDR3 nucleotides read TGTGCCAGCAGCGTCGGGGCAGGGGGTACCTATGGCTACACCTCC. Amino acids: CASSVGAGGTYGYTS.